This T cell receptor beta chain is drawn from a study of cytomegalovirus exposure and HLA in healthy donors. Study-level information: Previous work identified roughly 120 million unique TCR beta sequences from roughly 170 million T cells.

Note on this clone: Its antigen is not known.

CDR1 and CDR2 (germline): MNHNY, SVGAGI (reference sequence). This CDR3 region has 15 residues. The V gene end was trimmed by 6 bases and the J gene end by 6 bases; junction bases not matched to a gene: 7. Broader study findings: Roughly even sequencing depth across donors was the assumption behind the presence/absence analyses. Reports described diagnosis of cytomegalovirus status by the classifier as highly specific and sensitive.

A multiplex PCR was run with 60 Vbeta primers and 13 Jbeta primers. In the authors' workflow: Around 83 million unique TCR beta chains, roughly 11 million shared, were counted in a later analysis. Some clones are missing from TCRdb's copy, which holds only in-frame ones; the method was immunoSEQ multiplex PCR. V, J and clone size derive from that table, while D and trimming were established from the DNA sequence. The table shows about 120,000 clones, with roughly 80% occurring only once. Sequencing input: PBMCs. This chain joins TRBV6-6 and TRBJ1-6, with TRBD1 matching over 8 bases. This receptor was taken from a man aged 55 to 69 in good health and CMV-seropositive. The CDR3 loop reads CASRRDRISNSPLHF. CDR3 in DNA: TGTGCCAGCAGAAGGGACAGGATCAGTAATTCACCCCTCCACTTT.